This entry lists 3 T cell receptor beta chains sequenced from one sample in a study of blood T cell repertoires in COVID-19. Repertoires were generated with immunoSEQ multiplex PCR, while TCRdb's copy carries only in-frame clones and drops some. The data show some 250,000 clones, approximately 83% seen once. The sequenced sample consisted of PBMCs or T cells enriched from blood (not recorded which). The receptor set was obtained from a woman between 35 and 50 years old with acute COVID-19.

The J gene is TRBJ2-1, the V gene TRBV4-1; 11 bases match TRBD2. The CDR3 loop spans 17 amino acids. V shed 4 bases, J shed 7 bases, and the junction held 12 bases outside the gene matches. Germline V CDR1 and CDR2: MGHRA, YSYEKL. The CDR3 is CASSRGGLAVLGNEQFF. The CDR3 DNA is TGCGCCAGCAGCCGCGGGGGACTAGCGGTACTTGGGAATGAGCAGTTCTTC.

V usage is TRBV14 and J usage is TRBJ2-3, with D possibly matching TRBD2 (6 bases). Trimming cost V 0 bases and J 0 bases, with 13 bases left between them. From germline, CDR1 is SGHDN and CDR2 FVKESK. The CDR3 has 17 residues. The CDR3 here is CASSQDMGGGSTDTQYF. CDR3 bases: TGTGCCAGCAGCCAAGATATGGGCGGAGGGAGCACAGATACGCAGTATTTT. Variable domain in full (rest from reference TRBV14 and TRBJ2-3): EAGVTQFPSHSVIEKGQTVTLRCDPISGHDNLYWYRRVMGKEIKFLLHFVKESKQDESGMPNNRFLAERTGGTYSTLKVQPAELEDSGVYFCASSQDMGGGSTDTQYFGPGTRLTVL.

The chain carries TRBV24-1 and TRBJ2-1; 12 bases align to TRBD2. Losses at the gene ends were 4 bases for V and 10 bases for J; bases not matched to a gene: 7. The CDR3 consists of 15 residues. The germline V gene encodes CDR1 KGHDR and CDR2 SFDVKD. The DNA of the CDR3 is TGTGCCACCAGTGACCGTGGACTAGCGGGGAGAGAGCAGTTCTTC. Translated: CATSDRGLAGREQFF.